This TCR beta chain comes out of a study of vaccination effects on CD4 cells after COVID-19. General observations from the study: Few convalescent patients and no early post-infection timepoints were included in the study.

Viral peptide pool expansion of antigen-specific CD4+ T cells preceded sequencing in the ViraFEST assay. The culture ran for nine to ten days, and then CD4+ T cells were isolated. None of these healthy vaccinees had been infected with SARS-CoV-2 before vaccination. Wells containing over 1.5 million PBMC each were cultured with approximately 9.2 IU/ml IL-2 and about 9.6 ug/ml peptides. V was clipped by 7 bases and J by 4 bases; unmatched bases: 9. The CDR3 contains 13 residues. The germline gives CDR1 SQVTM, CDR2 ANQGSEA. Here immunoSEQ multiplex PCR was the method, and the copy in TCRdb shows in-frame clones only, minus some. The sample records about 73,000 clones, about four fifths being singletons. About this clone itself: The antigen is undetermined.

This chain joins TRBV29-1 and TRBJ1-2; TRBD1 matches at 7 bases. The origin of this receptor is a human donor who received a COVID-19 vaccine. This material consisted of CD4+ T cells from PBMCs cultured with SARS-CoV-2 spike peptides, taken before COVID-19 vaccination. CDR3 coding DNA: TGCAGCGGCATCAGACAGGGTAGCTATGGCTACACCTTC. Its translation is CSGIRQGSYGYTF.